This record covers a single T cell receptor (beta chain). What it recognizes is unknown. This specimen belongs to a study of cytomegalovirus exposure and HLA in healthy donors. Turning to the study itself: Of the donors genotyped, approximately 410 in all, 80% to 85% fell in the Caucasian-associated ancestry cluster. General study results and limits: Earlier analysis found most TCR beta V segments productive about 87% or about 30% of the time. A missense variant in DCLRE1C was later tied to TCR beta V- and J-gene trimming. Immune exposure information available was restricted to CMV serostatus.

The ends were cut back, 4 bases at V and 6 bases at J, with 17 bases in the middle. The length of the CDR3 is 15 residues. Germline assignment: CDR1 SGHRS and CDR2 YFSETQ. Primers included in the PCR were 60 Vbeta and 13 Jbeta primers. Method: immunoSEQ multiplex PCR; TCRdb's copy keeps in-frame clones and lacks some. The sample has fewer than 350,000 clones, 80% to 90% seen once. The receptor was derived from a woman between 18 and 29 years old in good health and CMV-seronegative. The V and J genes are TRBV5-1 and TRBJ1-5; a weak D match, TRBD1 (5 bases). Material for sequencing was PBMCs. DNA for the CDR3: TGCGCCAGCAGCGAGACGGGAGCCGGGGGTCAGCCCCAGCATTTT. As protein: CASSETGAGGQPQHF.